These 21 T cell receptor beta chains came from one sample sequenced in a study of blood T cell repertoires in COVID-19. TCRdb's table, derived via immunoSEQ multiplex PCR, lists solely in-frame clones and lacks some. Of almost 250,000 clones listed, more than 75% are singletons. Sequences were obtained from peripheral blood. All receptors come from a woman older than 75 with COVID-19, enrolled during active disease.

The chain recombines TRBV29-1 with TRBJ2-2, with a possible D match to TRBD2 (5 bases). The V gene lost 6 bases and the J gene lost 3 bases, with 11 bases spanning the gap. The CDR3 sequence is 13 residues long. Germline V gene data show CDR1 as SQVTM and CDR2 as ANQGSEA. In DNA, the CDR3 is TGCAGCGTCGGACGGGGAGACACCGGGGAGCTGTTTTTT. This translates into CSVGRGDTGELFF.

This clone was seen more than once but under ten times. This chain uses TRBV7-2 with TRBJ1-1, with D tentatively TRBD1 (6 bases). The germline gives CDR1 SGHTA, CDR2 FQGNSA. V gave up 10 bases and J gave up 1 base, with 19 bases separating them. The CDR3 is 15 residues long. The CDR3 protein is CATKRGGLSNTEAFF. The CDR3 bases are TGTGCCACTAAGAGGGGGGGGCTATCGAACACTGAAGCTTTCTTT.

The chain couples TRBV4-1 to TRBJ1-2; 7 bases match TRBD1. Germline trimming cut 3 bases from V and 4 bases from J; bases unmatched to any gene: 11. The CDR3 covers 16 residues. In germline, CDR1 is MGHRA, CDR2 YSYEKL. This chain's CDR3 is CASSHTDRDFSYGYTF. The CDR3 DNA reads TGCGCCAGCAGCCATACCGACAGGGACTTTAGCTATGGCTACACCTTC.

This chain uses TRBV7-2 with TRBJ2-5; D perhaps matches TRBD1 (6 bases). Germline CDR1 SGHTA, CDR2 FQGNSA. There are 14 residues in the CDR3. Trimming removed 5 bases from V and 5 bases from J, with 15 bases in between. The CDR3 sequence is CASSPVTGRETQYF. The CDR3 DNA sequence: TGTGCCAGCAGCCCCGTGACAGGCCGGGAGACCCAGTACTTC. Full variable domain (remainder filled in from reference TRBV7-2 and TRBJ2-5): GAGVSQSPSNKVTEKGKDVELRCDPISGHTALYWYRQSLGQGLEFLIYFQGNSAPDKSGLPSDRFSAERTGGSVSTLTIQRTQQEDSAVYLCASSPVTGRETQYFGPGTRLLVL.

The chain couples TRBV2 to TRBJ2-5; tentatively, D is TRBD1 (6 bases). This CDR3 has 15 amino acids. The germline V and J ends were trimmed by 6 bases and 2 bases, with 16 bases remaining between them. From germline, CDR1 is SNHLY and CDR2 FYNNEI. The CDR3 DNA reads TGTGCCAGCAGGGATACAGGGTTCGGACAAGAGACCCAGTACTTC. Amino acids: CASRDTGFGQETQYF.

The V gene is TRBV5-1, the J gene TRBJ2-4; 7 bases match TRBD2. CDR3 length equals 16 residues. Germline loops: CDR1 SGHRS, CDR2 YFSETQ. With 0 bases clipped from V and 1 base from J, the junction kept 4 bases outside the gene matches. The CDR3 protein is CASSLAGSGAKNIQYF. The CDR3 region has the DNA TGCGCCAGCAGCTTGGCCGGTAGCGGGGCCAAAAACATTCAGTACTTC.

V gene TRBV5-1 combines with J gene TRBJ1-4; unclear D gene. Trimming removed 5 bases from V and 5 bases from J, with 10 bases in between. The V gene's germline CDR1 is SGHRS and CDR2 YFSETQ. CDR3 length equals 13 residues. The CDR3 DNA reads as TGCGCCAGCAGTAGAGCGTCCAATGAAAAACTGTTTTTT. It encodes CASSRASNEKLFF.

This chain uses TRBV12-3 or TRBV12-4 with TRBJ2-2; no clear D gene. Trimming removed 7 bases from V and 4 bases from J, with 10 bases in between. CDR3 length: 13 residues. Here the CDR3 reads CASTQGATGELFF. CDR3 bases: TGTGCCAGCACCCAAGGAGCCACCGGGGAGCTGTTTTTT.

CDR3 DNA sequence: TGTGCCAGCAGCACGGGGACAGGGGCCTTGCATTTT. The encoded protein is CASSTGTGALHF. This rearrangement joins TRBV11-2 to TRBJ1-5, with 10 nucleotides matching TRBD1. Losses at the gene ends were 5 bases for V and 15 bases for J; bases not matched to a gene: 7. The CDR3 runs to 12 residues. Germline CDR1 SGHAT, CDR2 FQNNGV.

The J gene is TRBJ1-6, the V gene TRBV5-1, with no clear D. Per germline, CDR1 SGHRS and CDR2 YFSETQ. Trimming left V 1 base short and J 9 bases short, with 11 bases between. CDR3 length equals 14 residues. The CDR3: CASSLNMEGSPLHF. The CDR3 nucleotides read TGCGCCAGCAGCTTGAACATGGAGGGTTCACCCCTCCACTTT.

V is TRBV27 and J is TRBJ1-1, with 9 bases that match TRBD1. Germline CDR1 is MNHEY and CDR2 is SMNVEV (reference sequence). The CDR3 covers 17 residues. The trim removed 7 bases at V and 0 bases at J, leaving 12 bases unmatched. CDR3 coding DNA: TGTGCCAGCACCCCTCGCTCCGGGACAGGGTTGAACACTGAAGCTTTCTTT. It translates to CASTPRSGTGLNTEAFF.

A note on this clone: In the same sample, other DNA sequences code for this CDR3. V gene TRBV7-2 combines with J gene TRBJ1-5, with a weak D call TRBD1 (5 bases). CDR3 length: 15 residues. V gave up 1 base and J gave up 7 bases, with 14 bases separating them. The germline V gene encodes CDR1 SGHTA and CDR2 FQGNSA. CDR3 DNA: TGTGCCAGCAGCTTAGGGCAGGGTCGAAGGCAGCCCCAGCATTTT. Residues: CASSLGQGRRQPQHF.

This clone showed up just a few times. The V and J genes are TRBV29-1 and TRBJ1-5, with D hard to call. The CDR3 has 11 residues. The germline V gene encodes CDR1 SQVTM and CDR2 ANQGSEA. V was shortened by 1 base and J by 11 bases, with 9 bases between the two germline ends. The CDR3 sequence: CSVEVSSAQHF. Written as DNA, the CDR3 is TGCAGCGTTGAAGTAAGTTCAGCCCAGCATTTT.

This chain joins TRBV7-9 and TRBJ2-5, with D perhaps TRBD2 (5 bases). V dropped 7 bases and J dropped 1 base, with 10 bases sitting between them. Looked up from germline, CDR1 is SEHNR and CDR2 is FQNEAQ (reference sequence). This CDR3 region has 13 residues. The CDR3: CASTPAGQETQYF. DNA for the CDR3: TGTGCCAGCACTCCGGCGGGCCAAGAGACCCAGTACTTC.

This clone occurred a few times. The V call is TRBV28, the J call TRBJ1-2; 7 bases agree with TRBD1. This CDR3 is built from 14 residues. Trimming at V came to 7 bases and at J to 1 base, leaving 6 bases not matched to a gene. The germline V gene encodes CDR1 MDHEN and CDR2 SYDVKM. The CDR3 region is CASIAGGNNYGYTF. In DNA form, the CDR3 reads TGTGCCAGCATCGCAGGGGGGAATAACTATGGCTACACCTTC.

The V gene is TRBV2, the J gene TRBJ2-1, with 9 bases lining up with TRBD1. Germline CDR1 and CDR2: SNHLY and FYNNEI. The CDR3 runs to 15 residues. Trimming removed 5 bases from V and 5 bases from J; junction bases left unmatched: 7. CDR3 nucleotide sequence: TGTGCCAGCAGTCAGGCCGGGACAGGGAACAATGAGCAGTTCTTC. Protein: CASSQAGTGNNEQFF.

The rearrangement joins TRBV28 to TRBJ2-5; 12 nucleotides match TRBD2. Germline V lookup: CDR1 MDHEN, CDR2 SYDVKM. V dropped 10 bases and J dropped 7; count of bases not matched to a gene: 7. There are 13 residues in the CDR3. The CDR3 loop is CATLSTSGGTQYF. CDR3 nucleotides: TGTGCCACCCTATCGACTAGCGGGGGGACCCAGTACTTC.

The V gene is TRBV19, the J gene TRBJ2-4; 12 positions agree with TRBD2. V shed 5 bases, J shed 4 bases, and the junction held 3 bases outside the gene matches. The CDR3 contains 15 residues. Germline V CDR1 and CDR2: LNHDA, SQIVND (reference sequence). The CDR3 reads CASSRTSGDKNIQYF. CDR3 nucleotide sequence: TGTGCCAGTAGTCGGACTAGCGGGGATAAAAACATTCAGTACTTC.

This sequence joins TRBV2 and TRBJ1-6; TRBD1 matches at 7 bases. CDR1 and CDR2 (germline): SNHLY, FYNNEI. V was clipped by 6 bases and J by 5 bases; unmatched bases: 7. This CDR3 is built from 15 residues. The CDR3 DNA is TGTGCCAGCAGGAAGACAGGGACGGATAATTCACCCCTCCACTTT. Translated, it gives CASRKTGTDNSPLHF.

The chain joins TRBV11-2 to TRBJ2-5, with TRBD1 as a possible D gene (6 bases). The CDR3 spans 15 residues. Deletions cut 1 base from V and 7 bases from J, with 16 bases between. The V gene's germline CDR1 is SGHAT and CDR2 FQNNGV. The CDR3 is CASSLGGAGDVTQYF. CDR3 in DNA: TGTGCCAGCAGCTTAGGAGGAGCAGGGGACGTGACCCAGTACTTC.

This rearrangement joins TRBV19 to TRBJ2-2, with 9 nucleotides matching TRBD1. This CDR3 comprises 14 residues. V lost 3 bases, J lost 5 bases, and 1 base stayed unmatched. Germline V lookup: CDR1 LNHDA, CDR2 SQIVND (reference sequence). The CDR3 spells CASSMDRGTGELFF. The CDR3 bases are TGTGCCAGTAGTATGGACAGGGGTACCGGGGAGCTGTTTTTT. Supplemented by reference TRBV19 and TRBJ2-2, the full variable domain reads DGGITQSPKYLFRKEGQNVTLSCEQNLNHDAMYWYRQDPGQGLRLIYYSQIVNDFQKGDIAEGYSVSREKKESFPLTVTSAQKNPTAFYLCASSMDRGTGELFFGEGSRLTVL.